A selection of T cell receptor beta chains follows, all from one sample in a study of blood T cell repertoires in COVID-19. Sequencing used immunoSEQ multiplex PCR; TCRdb keeps in-frame clones, though not all of them. The table includes more than 20,000 clones, around 80% detected once. The sequenced sample consisted of peripheral blood. All receptors come from a man between 60 and 70 years old with active COVID-19. Both conserved end residues are part of each CDR3. The D gene is left open where the match is weak. Only some rows state a clone size, as once, few, many or a class for expanded clones.

>TRBJ2-7|TRBV2|.|TRBD2
TGTGCCAGCCAGGGGACTAGCGGGAGTGGGGAGCAGTACTTC
CASQGTSGSGEQYF
>TRBJ2-7|TRBV19|.|TRBD1
TGTGCCAGTAGTACAGCCGGGACAGGAGCCTACGAGCAGTACTTC
CASSTAGTGAYEQYF
>TRBJ1-4|TRBV29-1|.|.
TGCAGCGTAAGACAGTTTAATGAAAAACTGTTTTTT
CSVRQFNEKLFF
>TRBJ2-2|TRBV7-3|.|TRBD2
TGTGCCAGCAGCCGCGGGACTAGCGGGAGGGCGATTACCGGGGAGCTGTTTTTT
CASSRGTSGRAITGELFF
>TRBJ2-1|TRBV14|.|TRBD2
TGTGCCAGCAGCCTCCTAGGGCTAGCGGGTAACGAGCAGTTCTTC
CASSLLGLAGNEQFF
>TRBJ2-1|TRBV6-5|.|TRBD1
TGTGCCACCCATAGGACAGGGTTGTACAATGAGCAGTTCTTC
CATHRTGLYNEQFF
>TRBJ2-7|TRBV10-2|.|.
TGCGCCAGCAGTCTAGACGGCAGCTCCTACGAGCAGTACTTC
CASSLDGSSYEQYF
>TRBJ1-1|TRBV10-2|once|TRBD1
TGCGCCAGCAGGGGACAGGTGATCACTGAAGCTTTCTTT
CASRGQVITEAFF
>TRBJ1-2|TRBV5-1|.|TRBD1
TGCGCCAGCAGCCTACAGGGGGCATCTGGCTACACCTTC
CASSLQGASGYTF
>TRBJ2-5|TRBV27|.|.
TGTGCCAGCAGTTTGATCTACGGGGGAGAGACCCAGTACTTC
CASSLIYGGETQYF
>TRBJ1-1|TRBV11-2|once|.
TGTGCCAGCAGCCCGAGGAGGGGCGCCCGGACTGAAGCTTTCTTT
CASSPRRGARTEAFF
>TRBJ1-1|TRBV7-8|.|TRBD1
TGTGCCAGCAGGGAGGGATTACAGGGGGAAGCTTTCTTT
CASREGLQGEAFF
>TRBJ2-5|TRBV3-1/TRBV3-2|.|TRBD2
TGTGCCAGCAGCGCTCGGACTAGGCCCCCGGAGACCCAGTACTTC
CASSARTRPPETQYF
>TRBJ1-1|TRBV12-3/TRBV12-4|.|.
TGTGCCAGCAGTTTCTCCGGGGGAGCTTTCTTT
CASSFSGGAFF
>TRBJ2-2|TRBV28|.|.
TGTGCCAGCAGTTTAAGACACCCGAACACCGGGGAGCTGTTTTTT
CASSLRHPNTGELFF
>TRBJ1-1|TRBV19|few|.
TGTGCCAGTAGTAGCCGGACAGTAGAAGGGGCTTTCTTT
CASSSRTVEGAFF
>TRBJ1-2|TRBV5-4|.|TRBD1
TGTGCCAGCAGTTTTACAGGGGGCTCGGGCTACACCTTC
CASSFTGGSGYTF
>TRBJ2-7|TRBV6-6|few|TRBD1
TGTGCCAGCAGTCCGACGGTGGGCACGGGACAGACCGGCTACGAGCAGTACTTC
CASSPTVGTGQTGYEQYF
>TRBJ2-3|TRBV29-1|.|TRBD2
TGCAGCTCCAGCGGGACTAGCGTGGCAGATACGCAGTATTTT
CSSSGTSVADTQYF
>TRBJ2-7|TRBV7-8|many|TRBD2
TGTGCCAGCAGACCGGGACTAGCGAGAACCGAGCAGTACTTC
CASRPGLARTEQYF
>TRBJ2-5|TRBV6-5|few|.
TGTGCCAGCAGTTACTCCCCGGGGGAATACCAAGAGACCCAGTACTTC
CASSYSPGEYQETQYF
>TRBJ1-5|TRBV7-2|.|.
TGTGCCAGCAGCAGTACAGGGCTTATGAATCAGCCCCAGCATTTT
CASSSTGLMNQPQHF
>TRBJ2-7|TRBV3-1/TRBV3-2|.|.
TGTGCCAGCAGCCACAGGGATTACGAGCAGTACTTC
CASSHRDYEQYF
>TRBJ2-1|TRBV4-3|.|TRBD2
TGCGCCAGCAGCCAAGACCCCCAGAGTAGCGGGAGCCCCAATGAGCAGTTCTTC
CASSQDPQSSGSPNEQFF
>TRBJ1-2|TRBV19|.|.
TGTGCCAGTAGTATCGGGCAGGGACATAACTATGGCTACACCTTC
CASSIGQGHNYGYTF
>TRBJ2-5|TRBV9|.|TRBD2
TGTGCCAGTGGAGAGGGTCTAGCGGGAGGAGAGACCCAGTACTTC
CASGEGLAGGETQYF
>TRBJ1-4|TRBV7-9|few|TRBD1
TGTGCCAGCAGCTCAACCGGGACAGGGCTGGAAAAACTGTTTTTT
CASSSTGTGLEKLFF
>TRBJ2-7|TRBV18|.|.
TGTGCCAGCTCACCCCTCTCCTACGAGCAGTACTTC
CASSPLSYEQYF
>TRBJ2-3|TRBV7-9|.|.
TGTGCCAGCAGCTCGACAGGGACTCAGATTGGCACAGATACGCAGTATTTT
CASSSTGTQIGTDTQYF
>TRBJ2-1|TRBV20-1|.|TRBD2
TGCAGTGCGAGTGCCCTTAGCGGGAGGGCCGTTATAGACAATGAGCAGTTCTTC
CSASALSGRAVIDNEQFF
>TRBJ1-1|TRBV30|.|TRBD1
TGTGCCTGGAGTGTGGGCGGGACAGTAATTGTGAACACTGAAGCTTTCTTT
CAWSVGGTVIVNTEAFF
>TRBJ1-1|TRBV28|few|TRBD1
TGTGCCAGCAGTTTGTCAGGGGGTGGGACTGAAGCTTTCTTT
CASSLSGGGTEAFF
>TRBJ2-3|TRBV5-4|.|TRBD2
TGTGCCAGCAGCAAGAGACTAGCGGGGGACACAGATACGCAGTATTTT
CASSKRLAGDTDTQYF
>TRBJ1-4|TRBV5-1|.|.
TGCGCCAGCAGCTTGGCAGGCATTAATGAAAAACTGTTTTTT
CASSLAGINEKLFF
>TRBJ2-5|TRBV2|once|.
TGTGCCAGCAGTCGAGACAACCAAGAGACCCAGTACTTC
CASSRDNQETQYF
>TRBJ1-1|TRBV5-1|.|TRBD1
TGCGCCAGCAGCTTTACAGGGGACCCGAACACTGAAGCTTTCTTT
CASSFTGDPNTEAFF
>TRBJ1-1|TRBV29-1|.|TRBD1
TGCAGCGTACTACCGGGACAGAGAAACACTGAAGCTTTCTTT
CSVLPGQRNTEAFF
>TRBJ2-1|TRBV5-1|.|.
TGCGCCAGCAGCTTGAATAGCCTATACAATGAGCAGTTCTTC
CASSLNSLYNEQFF